The sequence of this T cell receptor beta chain was determined in a study of CD8 T cells in Susac syndrome. The CDR3 runs to 14 residues. V dropped 6 bases and J dropped 0; count of bases not matched to a gene: 4. An input of about 0.45 to 1 ug of RNA was subjected to reverse transcription using random hexamers. Multiplex immunoSEQ PCR targeted 54 Vbeta and 13 Jbeta TCR beta segments. TCRdb processed the immunoSEQ multiplex PCR reads anew with MiXCR; each CDR3 protein has one entry. The top ten hold approximately 0.094% of the sample, which has about 210,000 distinct CDR3 sequences, 90% to 95% seen once. Blood CD8+ and CD4+ T cells underwent high-throughput TCR beta sequencing. The study used healthy donors as controls matched for age and sex.

The specimen sequenced was CD4+ T cells from PBMCs. The chain is built from TRBV12-3 or TRBV12-4 and TRBJ2-7; 8 bases line up with TRBD1. The receptor was derived from a human donor in good health. The CDR3 DNA reads TGTGCCAGCAGCCGACAGGGGCGCTCCTACGAGCAGTACTTC. Residues: CASSRQGRSYEQYF.